The clone carrying this T cell receptor (beta chain) occurred once. As yet, its antigen is unknown. The data are from a study of shared clonotypes between healthy human individuals. Study-level findings and limits: Larger richness was generally estimated for naive than memory subsets.

The germline gives CDR1 MDHEN, CDR2 SYDVKM. V lost 3 bases to trimming and J lost 4 bases; unmatched junction nucleotides: 6. The CDR3 is 17 amino acids. Study processing details: Filtering differed since immunoSEQ provided only junctions, with no quality scores. Assay: immunoSEQ multiplex PCR; the TCRdb copy retains only in-frame clones and omits some. The V and J calls and the clone size are those of that table, but D and trimming were determined from the DNA. The sample consists of about 2 million clones, roughly 95% of them appearing once. All donors were healthy HIV-negative adults lacking recent acute infections or vaccinations.

The chain is built from TRBV28 and TRBJ2-3, with 14 bases lining up with TRBD2. The receptor comes from a young man in good health. The specimen was naive CD4+ T cells sorted from blood. Subset meaning: CD45RA+ positively selected. CDR3 amino acids: CASSFLTGLAGADTQYF. The CDR3, as DNA: TGTGCCAGCAGTTTCTTAACGGGACTAGCGGGAGCAGATACGCAGTATTTT. The full variable domain, its missing parts supplied by reference TRBV28 and TRBJ2-3, is DVKVTQSSRYLVKRTGEKVFLECVQDMDHENMFWYRQDPGLGLRLIYFSYDVKMKEKGDIPEGYSVSREKKERFSLILESASTNQTSMYLCASSFLTGLAGADTQYFGPGTRLTVL.